This TCR beta chain is from a study of blood T cell repertoires in COVID-19. Overall study context: COVID-19 samples from acute and convalescent phases originated in the United States, Italy and Spain.

The protocol was immunoSEQ multiplex PCR, while the TCRdb copy is restricted to in-frame clones and leaves out a portion. Among approximately 170,000 clones listed, approximately 77% were seen once. The length of the CDR3 is 13 residues. Trimming pared 0 bases from V and 6 bases from J, leaving 5 bases between. Per the germline V gene, CDR1 is LGHNT and CDR2 is FRNRAP. This clone showed up just once. The sample consisted of peripheral blood. The sequence was obtained from an elderly woman with active or convalescent COVID-19. The chain recombines TRBV12-5 with TRBJ2-2; unclear D gene. Written as DNA, the CDR3 is TGTGCTAGTGGTTTGGTCTCGGCCGGGGAGCTGTTTTTT. Amino acid sequence: CASGLVSAGELFF.